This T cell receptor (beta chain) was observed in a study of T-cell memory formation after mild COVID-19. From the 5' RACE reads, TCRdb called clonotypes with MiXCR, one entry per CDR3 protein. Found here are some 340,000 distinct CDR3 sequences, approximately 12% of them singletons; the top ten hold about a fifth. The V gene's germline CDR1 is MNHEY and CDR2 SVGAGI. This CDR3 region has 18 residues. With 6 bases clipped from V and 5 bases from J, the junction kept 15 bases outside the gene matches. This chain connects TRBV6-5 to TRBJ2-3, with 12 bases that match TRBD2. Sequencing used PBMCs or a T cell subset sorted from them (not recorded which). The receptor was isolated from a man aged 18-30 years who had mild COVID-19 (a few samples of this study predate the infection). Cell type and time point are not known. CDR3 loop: CASRLRSTSGGTGDTQYF. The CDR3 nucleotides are TGTGCCAGCAGGCTAAGGTCTACTAGCGGGGGGACTGGAGATACGCAGTATTTT.